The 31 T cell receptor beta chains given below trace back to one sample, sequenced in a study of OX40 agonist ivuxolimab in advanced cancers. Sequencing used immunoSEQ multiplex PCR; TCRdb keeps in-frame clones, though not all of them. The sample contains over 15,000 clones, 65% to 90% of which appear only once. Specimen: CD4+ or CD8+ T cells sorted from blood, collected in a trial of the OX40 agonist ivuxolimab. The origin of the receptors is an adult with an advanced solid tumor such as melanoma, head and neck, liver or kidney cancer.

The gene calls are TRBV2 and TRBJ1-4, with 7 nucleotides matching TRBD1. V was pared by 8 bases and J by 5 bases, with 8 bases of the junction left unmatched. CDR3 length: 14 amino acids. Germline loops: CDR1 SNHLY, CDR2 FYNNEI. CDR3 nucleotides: TGTGCCAGCTCGATGACAGGGAGAAATGAAAAACTGTTTTTT. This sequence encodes CASSMTGRNEKLFF.

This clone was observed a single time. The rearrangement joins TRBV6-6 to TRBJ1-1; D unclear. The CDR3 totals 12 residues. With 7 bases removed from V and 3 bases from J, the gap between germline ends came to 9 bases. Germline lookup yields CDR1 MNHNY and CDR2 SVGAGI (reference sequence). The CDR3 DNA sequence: TGTGCCAGCAAGGGCATAGACACTGAAGCTTTCTTT. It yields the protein CASKGIDTEAFF.

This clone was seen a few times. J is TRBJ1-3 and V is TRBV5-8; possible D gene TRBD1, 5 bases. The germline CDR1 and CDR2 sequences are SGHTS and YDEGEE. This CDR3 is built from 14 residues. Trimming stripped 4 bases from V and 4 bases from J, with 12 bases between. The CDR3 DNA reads TGTGCCAGCAGCGTGGGACCTGGGGGAAACACCATATATTTT. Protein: CASSVGPGGNTIYF.

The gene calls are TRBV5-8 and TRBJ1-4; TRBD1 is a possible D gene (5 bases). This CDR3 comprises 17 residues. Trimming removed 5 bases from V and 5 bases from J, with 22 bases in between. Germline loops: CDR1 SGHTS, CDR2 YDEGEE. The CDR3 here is CASSGGLGAVGNEKLFF. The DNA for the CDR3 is TGTGCCAGCAGTGGGGGTCTAGGGGCCGTGGGGAATGAAAAACTGTTTTTT.

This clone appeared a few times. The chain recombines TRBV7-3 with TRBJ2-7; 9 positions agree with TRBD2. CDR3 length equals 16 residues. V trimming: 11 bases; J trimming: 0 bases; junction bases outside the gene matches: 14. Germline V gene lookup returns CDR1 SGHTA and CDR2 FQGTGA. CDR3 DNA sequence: TGTGCCGGCCCTGTCCGGACTAGCGAAAGCTCCTACGAGCAGTACTTC. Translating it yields CAGPVRTSESSYEQYF.

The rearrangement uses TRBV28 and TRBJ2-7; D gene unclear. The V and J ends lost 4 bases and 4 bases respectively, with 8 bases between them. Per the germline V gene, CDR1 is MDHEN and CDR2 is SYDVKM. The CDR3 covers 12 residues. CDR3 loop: CASSSHTYEQYF. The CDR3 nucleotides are TGTGCCAGCAGTTCCCATACTTACGAGCAGTACTTC.

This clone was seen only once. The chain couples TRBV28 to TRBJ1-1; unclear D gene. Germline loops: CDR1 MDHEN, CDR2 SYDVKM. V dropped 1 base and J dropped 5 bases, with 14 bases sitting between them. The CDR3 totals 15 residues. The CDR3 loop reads CASSLSAAGRTEAFF. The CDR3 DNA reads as TGTGCCAGCAGTTTATCCGCGGCGGGGAGGACTGAAGCTTTCTTT.

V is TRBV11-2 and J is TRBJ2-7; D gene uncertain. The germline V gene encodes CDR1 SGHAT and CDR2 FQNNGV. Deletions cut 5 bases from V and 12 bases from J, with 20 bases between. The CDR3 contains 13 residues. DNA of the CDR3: TGTGCCAGCAGCCAAGGATCAGGACCTACTCGGTACTTC. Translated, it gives CASSQGSGPTRYF.

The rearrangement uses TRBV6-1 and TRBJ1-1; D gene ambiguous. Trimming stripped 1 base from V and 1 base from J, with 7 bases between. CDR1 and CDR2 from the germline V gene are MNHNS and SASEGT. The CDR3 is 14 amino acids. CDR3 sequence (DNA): TGTGCCAGCAGTGAAGTTTGGGGGAACACTGAAGCTTTCTTT. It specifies CASSEVWGNTEAFF.

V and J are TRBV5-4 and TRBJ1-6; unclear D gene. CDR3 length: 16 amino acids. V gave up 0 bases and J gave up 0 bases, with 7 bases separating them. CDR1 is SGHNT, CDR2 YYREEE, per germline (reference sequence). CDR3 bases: TGTGCCAGCAGCTTGGACCGTAGCTCCTATAATTCACCCCTCCACTTT. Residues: CASSLDRSSYNSPLHF.

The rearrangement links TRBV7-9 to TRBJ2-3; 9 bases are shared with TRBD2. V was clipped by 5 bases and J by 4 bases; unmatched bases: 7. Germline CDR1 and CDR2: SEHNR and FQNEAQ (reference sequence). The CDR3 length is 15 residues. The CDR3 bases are TGTGCCAGCAGCCAGGGGACTAGCTTAGCAGATACGCAGTATTTT. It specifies CASSQGTSLADTQYF.

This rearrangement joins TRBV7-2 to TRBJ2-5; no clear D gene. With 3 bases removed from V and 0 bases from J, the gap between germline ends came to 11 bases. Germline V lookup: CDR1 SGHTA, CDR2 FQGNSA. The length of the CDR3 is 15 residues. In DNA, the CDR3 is TGTGCCAGCAGCTTCGCTACAGTGTACCAAGAGACCCAGTACTTC. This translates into CASSFATVYQETQYF.

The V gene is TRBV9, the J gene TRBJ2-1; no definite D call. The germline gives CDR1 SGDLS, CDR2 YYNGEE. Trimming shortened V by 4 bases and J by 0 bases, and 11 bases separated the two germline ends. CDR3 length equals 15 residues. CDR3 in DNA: TGTGCCAGCAGCCCAACCCATAGCTCCTACAATGAGCAGTTCTTC. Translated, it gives CASSPTHSSYNEQFF.

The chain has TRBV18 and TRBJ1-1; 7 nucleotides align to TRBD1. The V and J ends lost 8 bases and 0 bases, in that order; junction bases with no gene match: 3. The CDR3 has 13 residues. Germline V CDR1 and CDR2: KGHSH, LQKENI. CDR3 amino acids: CASQGQLNTEAFF. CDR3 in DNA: TGTGCCAGCCAGGGACAGCTGAACACTGAAGCTTTCTTT.

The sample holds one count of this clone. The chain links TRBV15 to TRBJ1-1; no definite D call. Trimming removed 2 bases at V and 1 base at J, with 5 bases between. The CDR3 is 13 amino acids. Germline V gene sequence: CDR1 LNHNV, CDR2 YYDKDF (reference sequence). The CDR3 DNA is TGTGCCACCAGCAGAAGTGGGAACACTGAAGCTTTCTTT. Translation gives CATSRSGNTEAFF.

CDR3 sequence reads: CASSQDRGPRDTQYF. The CDR3 DNA is TGTGCCAGCAGCCAAGACAGGGGGCCGCGAGATACGCAGTATTTT. The gene calls are TRBV7-9 and TRBJ2-3, with 10 bases fitting TRBD1. The CDR3 length is 15 residues. With V trimmed by 5 bases and J by 5 bases, 7 bases remained unmatched. Germline CDR1 SEHNR, CDR2 FQNEAQ (reference sequence).

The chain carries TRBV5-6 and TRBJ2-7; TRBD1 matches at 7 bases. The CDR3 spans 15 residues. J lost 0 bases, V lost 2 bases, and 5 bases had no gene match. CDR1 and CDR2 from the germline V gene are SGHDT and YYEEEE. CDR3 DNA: TGTGCCAGCAGCTTAACGACAGGGCTCTCCTACGAGCAGTACTTC. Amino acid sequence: CASSLTTGLSYEQYF.

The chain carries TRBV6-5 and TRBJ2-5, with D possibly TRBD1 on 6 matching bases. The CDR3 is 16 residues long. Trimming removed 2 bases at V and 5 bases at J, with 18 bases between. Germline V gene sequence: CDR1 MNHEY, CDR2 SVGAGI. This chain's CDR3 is CASSYTRPTGLETQYF. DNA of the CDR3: TGTGCCAGCAGTTACACTCGCCCCACAGGGTTGGAGACCCAGTACTTC.

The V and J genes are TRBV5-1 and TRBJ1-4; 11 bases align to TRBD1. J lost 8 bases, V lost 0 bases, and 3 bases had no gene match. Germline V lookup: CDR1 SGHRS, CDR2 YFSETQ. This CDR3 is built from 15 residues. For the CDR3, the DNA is TGCGCCAGCAGCTTGGTACGGGACAGGGGGGAAAAACTGTTTTTT. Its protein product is CASSLVRDRGEKLFF.

CDR3 amino acids: CASSEKDSTFNSPLHF. The CDR3 DNA sequence: TGTGCCAGCAGTGAAAAGGACAGCACTTTTAATTCACCCCTCCACTTT. J is TRBJ1-6 and V is TRBV2; perhaps TRBD1 as D (6 bases). Between the trimmed V and J ends, which lost 2 bases and 6 bases, there was a span of 14 bases. The CDR3 runs to 16 residues. The germline V gene has CDR1 SNHLY and CDR2 FYNNEI.

DNA of the CDR3: TGTGCCAGCAGTTACCGAGGTACTACTCCAGGCATTCAGTACTTC. Amino acids: CASSYRGTTPGIQYF. V and J are TRBV6-5 and TRBJ2-4; D unclear. Trimming pared 2 bases from V and 9 bases from J, leaving 17 bases between. The V gene's germline CDR1 is MNHEY and CDR2 SVGAGI. The CDR3 sequence is 15 residues long.

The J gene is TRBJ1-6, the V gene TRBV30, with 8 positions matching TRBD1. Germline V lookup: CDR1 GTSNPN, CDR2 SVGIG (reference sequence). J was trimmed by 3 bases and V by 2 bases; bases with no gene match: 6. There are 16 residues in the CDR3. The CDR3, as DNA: TGTGCCTGGAGTCGTCCAGGGGGCTTCTATAATTCACCCCTCCACTTT. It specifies CAWSRPGGFYNSPLHF. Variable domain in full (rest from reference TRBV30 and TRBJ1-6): SQTIHQWPATLVQPVGSPLSLECTVEGTSNPNLYWYRQAAGRGLQLLFYSVGIGQISSEVPQNLSASRPQDRQFILSSKKLLLSDSGFYLCAWSRPGGFYNSPLHFGNGTRLTVT.

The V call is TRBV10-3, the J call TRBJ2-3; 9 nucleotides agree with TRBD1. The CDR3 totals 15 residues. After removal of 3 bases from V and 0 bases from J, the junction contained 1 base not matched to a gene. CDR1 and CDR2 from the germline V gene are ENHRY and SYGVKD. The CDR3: CAISEQGASTDTQYF. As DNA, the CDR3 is TGTGCCATCAGTGAACAGGGGGCTAGCACAGATACGCAGTATTTT.

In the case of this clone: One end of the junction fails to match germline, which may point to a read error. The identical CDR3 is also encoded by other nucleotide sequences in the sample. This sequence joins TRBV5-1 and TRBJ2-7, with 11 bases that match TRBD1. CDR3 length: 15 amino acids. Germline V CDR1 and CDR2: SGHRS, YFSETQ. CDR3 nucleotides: TGCGCCAGCAGCCCAGCCGGGACAGGGGGATACGAGCAATACTTC. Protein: CASSPAGTGGYEQYF.

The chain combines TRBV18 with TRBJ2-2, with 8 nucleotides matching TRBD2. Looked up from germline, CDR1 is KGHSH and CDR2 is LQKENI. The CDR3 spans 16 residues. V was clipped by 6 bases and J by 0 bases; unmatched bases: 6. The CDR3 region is CASSPKLAANTGELFF. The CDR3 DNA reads TGTGCCAGCTCCCCGAAACTAGCGGCGAACACCGGGGAGCTGTTTTTT. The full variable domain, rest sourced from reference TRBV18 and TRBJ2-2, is NAGVMQNPRHLVRRRGQEARLRCSPMKGHSHVYWYRQLPEEGLKFMVYLQKENIIDESGMPKERFSAEFPKEGPSILRIQQVVRGDSAAYFCASSPKLAANTGELFFGEGSRLTVL.

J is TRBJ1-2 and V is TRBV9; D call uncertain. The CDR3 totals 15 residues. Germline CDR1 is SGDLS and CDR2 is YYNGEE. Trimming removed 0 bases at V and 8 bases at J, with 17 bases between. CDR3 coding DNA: TGTGCCAGCAGCGTAGAGTCTGGAGGGAGAGGAGGCTACACCTTC. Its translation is CASSVESGGRGGYTF.

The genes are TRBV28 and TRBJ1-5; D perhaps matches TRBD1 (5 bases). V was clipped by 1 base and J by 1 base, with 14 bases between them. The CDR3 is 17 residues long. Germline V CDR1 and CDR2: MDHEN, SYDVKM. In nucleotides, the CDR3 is TGTGCCAGCAGTTTATATCGACAGCTCGGGAGCAATCAGCCCCAGCATTTT. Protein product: CASSLYRQLGSNQPQHF. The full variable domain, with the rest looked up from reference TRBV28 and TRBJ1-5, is DVKVTQSSRYLVKRTGEKVFLECVQDMDHENMFWYRQDPGLGLRLIYFSYDVKMKEKGDIPEGYSVSREKKERFSLILESASTNQTSMYLCASSLYRQLGSNQPQHFGDGTRLSIL.

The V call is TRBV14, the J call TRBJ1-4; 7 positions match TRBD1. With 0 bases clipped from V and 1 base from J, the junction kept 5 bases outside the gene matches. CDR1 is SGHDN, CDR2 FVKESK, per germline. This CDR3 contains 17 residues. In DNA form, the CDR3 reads TGTGCCAGCAGCCAAGAAAAGGGGGCAGTAACTAATGAAAAACTGTTTTTT. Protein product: CASSQEKGAVTNEKLFF. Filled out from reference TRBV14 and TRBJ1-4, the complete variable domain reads EAGVTQFPSHSVIEKGQTVTLRCDPISGHDNLYWYRRVMGKEIKFLLHFVKESKQDESGMPNNRFLAERTGGTYSTLKVQPAELEDSGVYFCASSQEKGAVTNEKLFFGSGTQLSVL.

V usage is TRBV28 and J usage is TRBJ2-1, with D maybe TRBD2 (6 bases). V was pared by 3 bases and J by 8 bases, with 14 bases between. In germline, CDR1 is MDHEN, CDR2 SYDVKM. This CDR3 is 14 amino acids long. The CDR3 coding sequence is TGTGCCAGCAGTTTCGGGGGTAGCAAGTATGAGCAGTTCTTC. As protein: CASSFGGSKYEQFF.

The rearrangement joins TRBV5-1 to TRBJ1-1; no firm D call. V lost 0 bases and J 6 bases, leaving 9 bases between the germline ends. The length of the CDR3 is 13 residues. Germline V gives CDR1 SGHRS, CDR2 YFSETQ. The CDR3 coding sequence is TGCGCCAGCAGCTTGGGCAAGGGCTCTGAAGCTTTCTTT. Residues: CASSLGKGSEAFF.

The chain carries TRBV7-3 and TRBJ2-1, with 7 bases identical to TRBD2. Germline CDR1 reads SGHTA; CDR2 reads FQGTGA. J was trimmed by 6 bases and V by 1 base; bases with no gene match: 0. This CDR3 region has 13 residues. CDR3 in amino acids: CASSLSGGNEQFF. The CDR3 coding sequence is TGTGCCAGCAGCTTAAGCGGGGGCAATGAGCAGTTCTTC.